The rows below give T cell receptor beta chains drawn from one sample of a study of T cell clones after liver transplantation. Profiled with immunoSEQ multiplex PCR; TCRdb holds only in-frame clones, not every one. In the table there are some 40,000 clones, about 86% of which are singletons. Source: CD4+ T cells from blood, taken 24 months after liver transplant. Receptors were obtained from a human patient who received a liver transplant. Some T cells here may be from the graft donor. Both conserved end residues are part of each CDR3. Each record gives: clone size, D gene, J gene, V gene, CDR3 DNA, CDR3 protein. The D gene is left open where the match is weak. Size values are once, few and many counts, or a class for expanded clones, and some rows have none.

clone size: few
D gene: -
J gene: TRBJ1-1
V gene: TRBV15
CDR3 DNA: TGTGCCACTTCGCGAGTAATGAACACTGAAGCTTTCTTT
CDR3 protein: CATSRVMNTEAFF

clone size: -
D gene: TRBD1
J gene: TRBJ2-5
V gene: TRBV18
CDR3 DNA: TGTGCCAGCTCACCACCGACAGGGGTTGTCGGAGAGACCCAGTACTTC
CDR3 protein: CASSPPTGVVGETQYF

clone size: -
D gene: -
J gene: TRBJ1-4
V gene: TRBV4-1
CDR3 DNA: TGCGCCAGCAGCCTATTCGGGATAGAGGAAAAACTGTTTTTT
CDR3 protein: CASSLFGIEEKLFF

clone size: -
D gene: -
J gene: TRBJ2-1
V gene: TRBV5-6
CDR3 DNA: TGTGCCAGCAGCTTAAGGTCTCGAAATGAGCAGTTCTTC
CDR3 protein: CASSLRSRNEQFF

clone size: -
D gene: -
J gene: TRBJ1-5
V gene: TRBV30
CDR3 DNA: TGTGCCTGGAGTGCGGAAACCGGACGGAGCAATCAGCCCCAGCATTTT
CDR3 protein: CAWSAETGRSNQPQHF

clone size: -
D gene: -
J gene: TRBJ1-2
V gene: TRBV19
CDR3 DNA: TGTGCCAGTAGTATAGGGAGGCCAGGGACGGCGGGGAGAGGACTCCGTATGAGCTACACCTTC
CDR3 protein: CASSIGRPGTAGRGLRMSYTF

clone size: -
D gene: TRBD1
J gene: TRBJ2-7
V gene: TRBV7-2
CDR3 DNA: TGTGCCAGCAGCCCCCGGGACAGGGGGCTCGAGCAGTACTTC
CDR3 protein: CASSPRDRGLEQYF

clone size: -
D gene: TRBD2
J gene: TRBJ2-2
V gene: TRBV2
CDR3 DNA: TGTGCCAGCAGTTCACCGCGGGGGACCACCGGGGAGCTGTTTTTT
CDR3 protein: CASSSPRGTTGELFF

clone size: -
D gene: TRBD1
J gene: TRBJ1-2
V gene: TRBV28
CDR3 DNA: TGTGCCAGCAATCCACGGGACAGTTCACTATTTCGGTACACCTTC
CDR3 protein: CASNPRDSSLFRYTF

clone size: once
D gene: TRBD2
J gene: TRBJ2-3
V gene: TRBV5-6
CDR3 DNA: TGTGCCAGCAGCTTCAGCGGGAGGGCCACGAATACGCAGTATTTT
CDR3 protein: CASSFSGRATNTQYF

clone size: -
D gene: -
J gene: TRBJ2-2
V gene: TRBV5-6
CDR3 DNA: TGTGCCAGCAGCTTCAAGGGGCTCGGCACCGGGGAGCTGTTTTTT
CDR3 protein: CASSFKGLGTGELFF

clone size: -
D gene: TRBD1
J gene: TRBJ1-2
V gene: TRBV5-8
CDR3 DNA: TGTGCCAGCAGCCGGACAGGACGTACGGGCTACACCTTC
CDR3 protein: CASSRTGRTGYTF

clone size: -
D gene: -
J gene: TRBJ2-2
V gene: TRBV9
CDR3 DNA: TGTGCCAGCAGCGTAGAAGGGGTCACCGGGGAGCTGTTTTTT
CDR3 protein: CASSVEGVTGELFF

clone size: -
D gene: -
J gene: TRBJ2-5
V gene: TRBV5-1
CDR3 DNA: TGCGCCAGCAGTCCAGGGTTTATTCAAGAGACCCAGTACTTC
CDR3 protein: CASSPGFIQETQYF

clone size: -
D gene: TRBD2
J gene: TRBJ2-7
V gene: TRBV5-4
CDR3 DNA: TGTGCCAGCAGCACGGGACTAGCCTCCTACGAGCAGTACTTC
CDR3 protein: CASSTGLASYEQYF

clone size: -
D gene: -
J gene: TRBJ1-5
V gene: TRBV7-9
CDR3 DNA: TGTGCCAGCAGCCCCCATGGGGGGCCTCAGCCCCAGCATTTT
CDR3 protein: CASSPHGGPQPQHF

clone size: -
D gene: TRBD1
J gene: TRBJ2-2
V gene: TRBV9
CDR3 DNA: TGTGCCAGCAGCGAGACAGGGTTGGGCACCGGGGAGCTGTTTTTT
CDR3 protein: CASSETGLGTGELFF

clone size: -
D gene: -
J gene: TRBJ2-6
V gene: TRBV6-5
CDR3 DNA: TGTGCCAGCAGTTACGACGGCAGGGGTGGGGCCAACGTCCTGACTTTC
CDR3 protein: CASSYDGRGGANVLTF

clone size: -
D gene: TRBD1
J gene: TRBJ2-7
V gene: TRBV2
CDR3 DNA: TGTGCCAGCAGTGAAACTATCCCCGGGACAGCCTACGAGCAGTACTTC
CDR3 protein: CASSETIPGTAYEQYF

clone size: -
D gene: TRBD1
J gene: TRBJ1-2
V gene: TRBV9
CDR3 DNA: TGTGCCAGCAGCGTAACCCATGGGACAGGGGTAGGCTACACCTTC
CDR3 protein: CASSVTHGTGVGYTF

clone size: -
D gene: TRBD1
J gene: TRBJ1-2
V gene: TRBV7-9
CDR3 DNA: TGTGCCAGCTCCAGGGGGGAGGACTATGGCTACACCTTC
CDR3 protein: CASSRGEDYGYTF

clone size: -
D gene: -
J gene: TRBJ2-3
V gene: TRBV6-1
CDR3 DNA: TGTGCCAGCAGTGTTGCGGGGAGTGTGGATACGCAGTATTTT
CDR3 protein: CASSVAGSVDTQYF

clone size: -
D gene: -
J gene: TRBJ1-1
V gene: TRBV6-1
CDR3 DNA: TGTGCCAGCAGTGAAGCGGTCAATAGACAGTCTGAAGCTTTCTTT
CDR3 protein: CASSEAVNRQSEAFF

clone size: -
D gene: -
J gene: TRBJ2-1
V gene: TRBV2
CDR3 DNA: TGTGCCAGCACCGTCTTGGGGGCTTGGGGGAATGAGCAGTTCTTC
CDR3 protein: CASTVLGAWGNEQFF

clone size: once
D gene: TRBD1
J gene: TRBJ2-2
V gene: TRBV15
CDR3 DNA: TGTGCCACCAGCAGAACAGGGGGCGGCGGGGAGCTGTTTTTT
CDR3 protein: CATSRTGGGGELFF

clone size: -
D gene: -
J gene: TRBJ2-7
V gene: TRBV2
CDR3 DNA: TGTGCCAGCAGTGGGAGGTCAAGCTCCTACGAGCAGTACTTC
CDR3 protein: CASSGRSSSYEQYF

clone size: -
D gene: TRBD1
J gene: TRBJ1-2
V gene: TRBV6-5
CDR3 DNA: TGTGCCAGCAGTTACAGACAGGGCGGCGGCTACACCTTC
CDR3 protein: CASSYRQGGGYTF